These 17 T cell receptor beta chains came from one sample sequenced in a study of OX40 agonist ivuxolimab in advanced cancers. The data were produced by immunoSEQ multiplex PCR, yet TCRdb's version contains in-frame clones alone and is incomplete. Of about 40,000 clones listed, about nine tenths are singletons. This specimen consisted of CD4+ or CD8+ T cells sorted from blood, obtained in a trial of the OX40 agonist ivuxolimab. These TCRs come from an adult with an advanced solid tumor such as melanoma, head and neck, liver or kidney cancer.

This rearrangement joins TRBV5-1 to TRBJ2-7, with 9 positions matching TRBD1. CDR1 and CDR2 from the germline V gene are SGHRS and YFSETQ. The trim removed 2 bases at V and 5 bases at J, leaving 17 bases unmatched. The CDR3 is 18 residues long. The CDR3 protein is CASSFLGSLQGAFDEQYF. As DNA, the CDR3 is TGCGCCAGCAGCTTTCTGGGGAGTCTACAGGGGGCTTTCGACGAGCAGTACTTC.

This sequence joins TRBV25-1 and TRBJ2-5, with D perhaps TRBD1 (5 bases). Germline lookup yields CDR1 MGHDK and CDR2 SYGVNS. CDR3 length: 14 amino acids. V gave up 6 bases and J gave up 0 bases, with 11 bases separating them. In DNA, the CDR3 is TGTGCCAGCAGCGCAGGACAACACCAAGAGACCCAGTACTTC. Its protein is CASSAGQHQETQYF.

This chain uses TRBV27 with TRBJ2-7; the D gene is possibly TRBD2 (6 bases). Germline CDR1 reads MNHEY; CDR2 reads SMNVEV (reference sequence). Trimming shortened V by 1 base and J by 0 bases, and 13 bases separated the two germline ends. This CDR3 is 16 amino acids long. Here the CDR3 reads CASSLWAGRNSYEQYF. The CDR3 nucleotides read TGTGCCAGCAGTTTATGGGCGGGGCGAAACTCCTACGAGCAGTACTTC.

This chain joins TRBV30 and TRBJ2-1, with D tentatively TRBD2 (6 bases). V dropped 2 bases and J dropped 0 bases, with 11 bases sitting between them. The germline gives CDR1 GTSNPN, CDR2 SVGIG (reference sequence). The CDR3 loop spans 15 amino acids. CDR3 DNA sequence: TGTGCCTGGAGTCCGGACGGGAGCTCCTACAATGAGCAGTTCTTC. It codes for CAWSPDGSSYNEQFF.

The chain has TRBV23-1 and TRBJ1-4; D unclear. TRBV23-1 is an ORF, with its function uncertain. With 4 bases removed from V and 7 bases from J, the gap between germline ends came to 19 bases. The length of the CDR3 is 16 residues. CDR3 loop: CASSPNPTLNSEKLFF. CDR3 DNA: TGCGCCAGCAGTCCCAACCCGACCCTCAATAGTGAAAAACTGTTTTTT.

The chain couples TRBV6-5 to TRBJ2-3; 8 bases are shared with TRBD2. The junction had 8 bases not matched to a gene; V was cut back by 7 bases and J by 5 bases. This CDR3 has 14 residues. The germline V gene encodes CDR1 MNHEY and CDR2 SVGAGI. CDR3 DNA sequence: TGTGCCAGCAATCCAGCGGGAGACCTAGATACGCAGTATTTT. Encoded protein: CASNPAGDLDTQYF.

The chain combines TRBV19 with TRBJ2-5; D not certain. The CDR3 loop spans 12 amino acids. Per germline, CDR1 LNHDA and CDR2 SQIVND (reference sequence). The V end lost 7 bases, the J end lost 4 bases, and 10 bases lay between the germline ends. CDR3 in amino acids: CASTARSETQYF. CDR3 bases: TGTGCCAGTACCGCCCGGTCAGAGACCCAGTACTTC.

The genes are TRBV19 and TRBJ2-1; D is possibly TRBD2 (6 bases). From germline, CDR1 is LNHDA and CDR2 SQIVND (reference sequence). The CDR3 contains 15 residues. Between the trimmed V and J ends, which lost 1 base and 10 bases, there was a span of 17 bases. CDR3 sequence: CASSIGAGSEWEQFF. The CDR3 DNA reads as TGTGCCAGTAGTATAGGGGCGGGATCCGAATGGGAGCAGTTCTTC. The complete variable domain, with remaining parts taken from reference TRBV19 and TRBJ2-1, reads DGGITQSPKYLFRKEGQNVTLSCEQNLNHDAMYWYRQDPGQGLRLIYYSQIVNDFQKGDIAEGYSVSREKKESFPLTVTSAQKNPTAFYLCASSIGAGSEWEQFFGPGTRLTVL.

The gene calls are TRBV6-1 and TRBJ2-6; D uncertain. CDR3 length: 18 amino acids. Germline V CDR1 and CDR2: MNHNS, SASEGT. Trimming removed 5 bases at V and 5 bases at J, with 22 bases between. In nucleotides, the CDR3 is TGTGCCAGCAGTAAAGAATCCTCTGCACAAAGTCGGGCCAACGTCCTGACTTTC. Amino acids: CASSKESSAQSRANVLTF.

This clone occurred a few times. The J gene is TRBJ1-1, the V gene TRBV5-6; D call uncertain. V shed 5 bases and J shed 3 bases, with 11 bases lying between them. Germline CDR1 reads SGHDT; CDR2 reads YYEEEE. This CDR3 comprises 13 residues. The CDR3 DNA reads TGTGCCAGCAGATACTCAAGCGACACTGAAGCTTTCTTT. It translates to CASRYSSDTEAFF.

The chain uses TRBV5-6 and TRBJ2-1; possibly TRBD2 for D (7 bases). This CDR3 comprises 15 residues. Trimming took 5 bases from V and 1 from J, leaving 13 bases between them. Germline CDR1 is SGHDT and CDR2 is YYEEEE. This CDR3 reads CASRSAGASYNEQFF. In DNA, the CDR3 is TGTGCCAGCAGGAGCGCGGGGGCATCCTACAATGAGCAGTTCTTC. The full variable domain, rest sourced from reference TRBV5-6 and TRBJ2-1, is DAGVTQSPTHLIKTRGQQVTLRCSPKSGHDTVSWYQQALGQGPQFIFQYYEEEERQRGNFPDRFSGHQFPNYSSELNVNALLLGDSALYLCASRSAGASYNEQFFGPGTRLTVL.

The chain joins TRBV9 to TRBJ2-7; 8 bases are shared with TRBD2. CDR1 is SGDLS and CDR2 is YYNGEE in the germline V gene. CDR3 length: 15 amino acids. The V gene end was trimmed by 4 bases and the J gene end by 5 bases; junction bases not matched to a gene: 11. CDR3 residues: CASSSTAGVAHEQYF. DNA for the CDR3: TGTGCCAGCAGCTCCACAGCGGGAGTTGCCCACGAGCAGTACTTC.

The chain is built from TRBV19 and TRBJ2-1, with 9 bases matching TRBD2. V shed 5 bases, J shed 9 bases, and the junction held 8 bases outside the gene matches. The germline CDR1 and CDR2 sequences are LNHDA and SQIVND (reference sequence). This CDR3 region has 14 residues. Written as DNA, the CDR3 is TGTGCCAGTAGTGGGGCTAGCGGGATGGTTGAGCAGTTCTTC. It yields the protein CASSGASGMVEQFF.

The chain recombines TRBV29-1 with TRBJ1-2; D not resolved. This CDR3 has 15 residues. The V end was cut by 3 bases, the J end by 8 bases, with 22 bases between. Germline V gene sequence: CDR1 SQVTM, CDR2 ANQGSEA. This CDR3 reads CSVDPPGRPEEGYTF. The CDR3 nucleotides are TGCAGCGTTGACCCACCGGGCAGGCCCGAGGAGGGCTACACCTTC.

The chain carries TRBV14 and TRBJ2-7; TRBD2 aligns across 7 bases. The CDR3 is made up of 15 amino acids. Germline V lookup: CDR1 SGHDN, CDR2 FVKESK. V dropped 3 bases and J dropped 3; count of bases not matched to a gene: 8. CDR3 in DNA: TGTGCCAGCAGCCACGCCTTGGGAGGGTACTACGAGCAGTACTTC. This sequence encodes CASSHALGGYYEQYF.

The V gene is TRBV5-1, the J gene TRBJ2-2, with a tentative D call TRBD1 (6 bases). The germline CDR1 and CDR2 sequences are SGHRS and YFSETQ. The V gene lost 2 bases and the J gene lost 0 bases, with 17 bases spanning the gap. This CDR3 comprises 18 residues. CDR3 loop: CASSFIFWDTPNTGELFF. In DNA, the CDR3 is TGCGCCAGCAGCTTTATATTTTGGGACACCCCGAACACCGGGGAGCTGTTTTTT.

V usage is TRBV7-6 and J usage is TRBJ2-1; TRBD2 is a possible D gene (5 bases). The V end was cut by 5 bases, the J end by 12 bases, with 14 bases between. The CDR3 is 12 amino acids. The germline V gene encodes CDR1 SGHVS and CDR2 FNYEAQ. The CDR3 reads CASSEGALGQFF. In nucleotides, the CDR3 is TGTGCCAGCAGCGAGGGCGCCCTGGGGCAGTTCTTC. The entire variable domain, with the rest obtained from reference TRBV7-6 and TRBJ2-1, is as follows: GAGVSQSPRYKVTKRGQDVALRCDPISGHVSLYWYRQALGQGPEFLTYFNYEAQQDKSGLPNDRFSAERPEGSISTLTIQRTEQRDSAMYRCASSEGALGQFFGPGTRLTVL.